The 8 T cell receptor beta chains given below trace back to one sample, sequenced in a study of technical replicates of blood from a few donors. TCRdb keeps only in-frame clones here, not all; method: immunoSEQ multiplex PCR. The sample holds about 68,000 clones, nearly 98% seen once. Specimen: T cells isolated from PBMCs. The receptors originated from a human donor in good health.

This clone was recorded once. The chain uses TRBV19 and TRBJ2-7, with a possible D match to TRBD2 (5 bases). Trimming left V 7 bases short and J 3 bases short, with 22 bases between. This CDR3 spans 16 amino acids. Germline CDR1 and CDR2: LNHDA and SQIVND (reference sequence). In nucleotides, the CDR3 is TGTGCCAGTACCCCCTCCTCGGGGTTTGGGGTCTACGAGCAGTACTTC. Its translation: CASTPSSGFGVYEQYF.

The chain joins TRBV4-1 to TRBJ1-2; D is unresolved. Trimming stripped 1 base from V and 2 bases from J, with 11 bases between. This CDR3 region has 15 residues. Germline V gene lookup returns CDR1 MGHRA and CDR2 YSYEKL. The CDR3 is CASSQVTSTNYGYTF. The CDR3 region has the DNA TGCGCCAGCAGCCAAGTTACAAGTACCAACTATGGCTACACCTTC.

V and J are TRBV21-1 and TRBJ2-7; no DNA check was done on the table's D call, TRBD2. TRBV21-1 constitutes a pseudogene. This CDR3 contains 15 residues. In nucleotides, the CDR3 is TGTGCCAGCAGCAAACTGGGGAGGATAAAGTACGAGCAGTACTTC. Translation gives CASSKLGRIKYEQYF.

The chain links TRBV11-2 to TRBJ1-2, with 8 bases fitting TRBD1. Germline loops: CDR1 SGHAT, CDR2 FQNNGV. Losses at the gene ends were 4 bases for V and 8 bases for J; bases not matched to a gene: 12. This CDR3 contains 15 residues. The CDR3 reads CASSSDLIWTGGYTF. CDR3 nucleotide sequence: TGTGCCAGCAGCTCTGATCTAATTTGGACAGGGGGCTACACCTTC.

The chain uses TRBV6-1 and TRBJ2-7; D is perhaps TRBD1 (6 bases). Trimming left V 3 bases short and J 3 bases short, with 15 bases between. Germline CDR1 and CDR2: MNHNS and SASEGT. The CDR3 is 15 residues long. In DNA, the CDR3 is TGTGCCAGCAGTGACGAACCCCAGGGGAACTACGAGCAGTACTTC. It translates to CASSDEPQGNYEQYF.

This rearrangement joins TRBV27 to TRBJ1-1; 7 bases align to TRBD1. The CDR3 extends over 13 amino acids. J was trimmed by 6 bases and V by 6 bases; bases with no gene match: 7. In germline, CDR1 is MNHEY, CDR2 SMNVEV (reference sequence). The CDR3 coding sequence is TGTGCCAGCAGCACCGGGACAGTAGCTGAAGCTTTCTTT. It specifies CASSTGTVAEAFF.

The rearrangement links TRBV6-5 to TRBJ1-2, with a tentative D call TRBD1 (5 bases). The CDR3 runs to 15 residues. Germline lookup yields CDR1 MNHEY and CDR2 SVGAGI. Trimming pared 0 bases from V and 4 bases from J, leaving 12 bases between. The CDR3 sequence is CASSYSTSGLYGYTF. DNA of the CDR3: TGTGCCAGCAGTTACTCGACATCAGGGCTCTATGGCTACACCTTC.

V gene TRBV13 combines with J gene TRBJ2-1, with 10 nucleotides matching TRBD2. Germline trimming cut 1 base from V and 2 bases from J; bases unmatched to any gene: 2. Per germline, CDR1 PRHDT and CDR2 FYEKMQ (reference sequence). The CDR3 loop spans 16 amino acids. This CDR3 reads CASSLDGLAAYNEQFF. The CDR3 region has the DNA TGTGCCAGCAGCTTAGACGGACTAGCGGCCTACAATGAGCAGTTCTTC.